A single sample gave rise to the 28 T cell receptor beta chains below, sequenced in a study of early T cells in non-severe SARS-CoV-2 infection. One entry per CDR3 protein results from TCRdb running MiXCR on the 5' RACE reads. The top ten hold around 3.1% of the sample, which has about 110,000 distinct CDR3 sequences, 12% seen once. Source material: whole blood. The receptors derive from an adult who was a healthcare worker with PCR-confirmed SARS-CoV-2 infection or an uninfected control (not recorded which).

The rearrangement links TRBV4-1 to TRBJ2-2; 7 bases fit TRBD1. With V trimmed by 6 bases and J by 5 bases, 12 bases remained unmatched. CDR1 is MGHRA and CDR2 is YSYEKL in the germline V gene. CDR3 length: 16 amino acids. CDR3 in DNA: TGCGCCAGCAGAAGGGAGACAGGGAGCGAGACCGGGGAGCTGTTTTTT. It codes for CASRRETGSETGELFF.

In its sample, this clonotype was seen many times. The genes are TRBV6-6 and TRBJ1-5; 9 bases fit TRBD1. The CDR3 is made up of 19 amino acids. CDR1 and CDR2 from the germline V gene are MNHNY and SVGAGI (reference sequence). V was pared by 0 bases and J by 0 bases, with 9 bases of the junction left unmatched. The CDR3 sequence: CASSYSKGQGSNSNQPQHF. The CDR3 bases are TGTGCCAGCAGTTACTCGAAGGGACAGGGCTCAAATAGCAATCAGCCCCAGCATTTT.

The chain uses TRBV10-2 and TRBJ1-6; a possible D gene is TRBD1 (5 bases). The CDR3 contains 15 residues. V lost 2 bases and J lost 7, with 12 bases in between. Germline CDR1 is WSHSY and CDR2 is SAAADI. This CDR3 reads CASSETRQWNSPLHF. CDR3 in DNA: TGCGCCAGCAGTGAGACCAGACAGTGGAATTCACCCCTCCACTTT.

This clonotype was seen more than once but under ten times. The chain couples TRBV21-1 to TRBJ2-7. TRBV21-1 is reported as a pseudogene. The CDR3 length is 14 residues. This CDR3 reads CASISGDQVYEQYF. The CDR3 DNA sequence: TGTGCCAGCATCTCAGGAGACCAGGTCTACGAGCAGTACTTC.

This clonotype was counted between two and nine times. The V gene is TRBV29-1, the J gene TRBJ2-3, with 10 nucleotides matching TRBD2. The germline V gene has CDR1 SQVTM and CDR2 ANQGSEA. The CDR3 sequence is 17 residues long. V lost 1 base to trimming and J lost 3 bases; unmatched junction nucleotides: 10. The chain's CDR3 is CSVEVPLLAGTTDTQYF. In DNA form, the CDR3 reads TGCAGCGTTGAAGTCCCTCTACTAGCGGGAACAACAGATACGCAGTATTTT.

The chain joins TRBV3-1 to TRBJ2-7; D remains unclear. This CDR3 region has 15 residues. Germline values: CDR1 LGHDT, CDR2 YNNKEL (reference sequence). V gave up 0 bases and J gave up 0 bases, with 9 bases separating them. CDR3: CASSQDHGSSYEQYF. CDR3 DNA: TGTGCCAGCAGCCAAGATCACGGCAGCTCCTACGAGCAGTACTTC.

This clonotype was counted many times. The rearrangement uses TRBV20-1 and TRBJ2-1; 7 nucleotides align to TRBD2. This CDR3 contains 15 residues. From germline, CDR1 is DFQATT and CDR2 SNEGSKA (reference sequence). J was trimmed by 0 bases and V by 0 bases; bases with no gene match: 2. The CDR3, as DNA: TGCAGTGCTAGAGAGCGGGAGAGCTCCTACAATGAGCAGTTCTTC. It yields the protein CSARERESSYNEQFF.

The CDR3 protein is CASSLGTMETQYF. The CDR3 DNA reads TGTGCCAGCAGTTTAGGGACTATGGAGACCCAGTACTTC. The J gene is TRBJ2-5, the V gene TRBV12-3 or TRBV12-4, with D possibly matching TRBD2 (6 bases). V was pared by 1 base and J by 5 bases, with 8 bases between. The CDR3 runs to 13 residues.

This clonotype was recorded many times. The chain is built from TRBV19 and TRBJ1-2; no firm D call. Trimming took 5 bases from V and 0 from J, leaving 10 bases between them. The CDR3 length is 14 residues. Germline loops: CDR1 LNHDA, CDR2 SQIVND (reference sequence). The CDR3 coding sequence is TGTGCCAGTAGTGACGGCGCCTCTAACTATGGCTACACCTTC. It yields the protein CASSDGASNYGYTF.

This clonotype was recorded many times. V and J are TRBV10-3 and TRBJ2-3; tentatively, D is TRBD1 (6 bases). CDR3 size: 14 residues. Trimming stripped 11 bases from V and 0 bases from J, with 15 bases between. Germline lookup yields CDR1 ENHRY and CDR2 SYGVKD. The CDR3 DNA reads TGTGCCGCCTCCCCGGACAGTAGCACAGATACGCAGTATTTT. Translating gives CAASPDSSTDTQYF.

In this sample, this clonotype turned up many times. The J gene is TRBJ1-1, the V gene TRBV6-5; D uncertain. CDR3 length equals 16 residues. The V end was cut by 6 bases, the J end by 4 bases, with 21 bases between. CDR1 and CDR2 (germline): MNHEY, SVGAGI. The CDR3 spells CASSPPRRGPGTEAFF. The CDR3 coding sequence is TGTGCCAGCAGCCCTCCAAGAAGAGGTCCCGGCACTGAAGCTTTCTTT.

This clonotype was recorded a few times. This chain connects TRBV25-1 to TRBJ2-7; no reliable D call. Germline CDR1 reads MGHDK; CDR2 reads SYGVNS. The CDR3 covers 13 residues. Trimming left V 5 bases short and J 7 bases short, with 15 bases between. DNA of the CDR3: TGTGCCAGCAGTCTCCATCCGATTGGGGAGCAGTACTTC. Its translation: CASSLHPIGEQYF.

The chain combines TRBV5-6 with TRBJ2-1, with 7 bases that match TRBD2. The CDR3 contains 16 residues. The V gene's germline CDR1 is SGHDT and CDR2 YYEEEE. The trim removed 3 bases at V and 6 bases at J, leaving 12 bases unmatched. The CDR3 nucleotides are TGTGCCAGCAGCTCCCCAGCGGGACGACCTCTCAATGAGCAGTTCTTC. This encodes CASSSPAGRPLNEQFF.

The chain couples TRBV18 to TRBJ2-7; D is undetermined. V shed 1 base and J shed 0 bases, with 1 base lying between them. This CDR3 region has 12 residues. Germline V gene sequence: CDR1 KGHSH, CDR2 LQKENI. The CDR3 here is CASSPLSYEQYF. For the CDR3, the DNA is TGTGCCAGCTCACCACTCTCCTACGAGCAGTACTTC.

V usage is TRBV29-1 and J usage is TRBJ1-5; no definite D call. Germline V gene data show CDR1 as SQVTM and CDR2 as ANQGSEA. The CDR3 consists of 14 residues. Trimming stripped 3 bases from V and 2 bases from J, with 11 bases between. The CDR3 is CSVDGVVGNQPQHF. The CDR3 DNA sequence: TGCAGCGTTGATGGGGTGGTTGGCAATCAGCCCCAGCATTTT.

V is TRBV11-1 and J is TRBJ2-2; possible D gene TRBD2, 6 bases. In germline, CDR1 is SGHAT, CDR2 FQDESV (reference sequence). V lost 10 bases to trimming and J lost 4 bases, with 19 bases between them. This CDR3 comprises 15 residues. The CDR3 loop reads CATQAPGSLTGELFF. CDR3 nucleotides: TGTGCCACCCAGGCCCCCGGGAGCCTCACCGGGGAGCTGTTTTTT.

At least ten counts were recorded for this clonotype. V usage is TRBV29-1 and J usage is TRBJ1-1; the D is unclear. The CDR3 covers 10 residues. Trimming cost V 7 bases and J 11 bases, with 14 bases left between them. The V gene's germline CDR1 is SQVTM and CDR2 ANQGSEA. CDR3 nucleotide sequence: TGCAGCGCCCCGGGAGCTCGGGCTTTCTTT. Translating it yields CSAPGARAFF.

This clonotype came up a few times. The CDR3, as DNA: TGCGCCAGCAGGGGGAGTGGGGACCGTTACTCCTACGAGCAGTACTTC. This translates into CASRGSGDRYSYEQYF. This chain joins TRBV5-1 and TRBJ2-7; D may be TRBD1 or TRBD2 (5 bases each). V lost 5 bases and J 0 bases, leaving 18 bases between the germline ends. Per the germline V gene, CDR1 is SGHRS and CDR2 is YFSETQ. CDR3 length: 16 residues.

In this sample, this clonotype turned up many times. The chain uses TRBV20-1 and TRBJ2-2; 10 nucleotides line up with TRBD2. This CDR3 has 14 amino acids. Germline CDR1 and CDR2: DFQATT and SNEGSKA (reference sequence). V was clipped by 3 bases and J by 4 bases; unmatched bases: 2. The CDR3 nucleotides are TGCAGTGCTAGTTTAGCGGGAGGCACCGGGGAGCTGTTTTTT. Translated: CSASLAGGTGELFF.

Ten or more counts support this clonotype. The genes are TRBV19 and TRBJ1-2, with D hard to call. Germline V lookup: CDR1 LNHDA, CDR2 SQIVND (reference sequence). The CDR3 is 12 residues long. Trimming pared 10 bases from V and 6 bases from J, leaving 15 bases between. CDR3 in amino acids: CATGLRAHGYTF. The CDR3 DNA follows: TGTGCCACTGGGTTGAGGGCACATGGCTACACCTTC.

This clonotype was picked up many times. The J gene is TRBJ2-5, the V gene TRBV10-1; no definite D call. The CDR3 spans 14 residues. Germline V gives CDR1 WNHNN, CDR2 SYGVQD (reference sequence). V was cut by 0 bases and J by 2 bases, with 7 bases left in between. The CDR3 loop reads CASSESQVQETQYF. DNA for the CDR3: TGCGCCAGCAGTGAGTCTCAGGTACAAGAGACCCAGTACTTC.

The chain couples TRBV5-1 to TRBJ1-1; 12 nucleotides line up with TRBD1. This CDR3 is 15 amino acids long. The V gene's germline CDR1 is SGHRS and CDR2 YFSETQ. The trim removed 4 bases at V and 7 bases at J, leaving 8 bases unmatched. The CDR3 here is CASSHRDRGLNEAFF. The CDR3 DNA is TGCGCCAGCAGCCATAGGGACAGGGGGCTTAATGAAGCTTTCTTT.

This clonotype was found a few times. The chain is built from TRBV7-8 and TRBJ2-3; D perhaps matches TRBD1 (5 bases). The CDR3 totals 18 residues. V gave up 1 base and J gave up 0 bases, with 17 bases separating them. The germline CDR1 and CDR2 sequences are SGHVS and FQNEAQ. The CDR3 sequence: CASSLGAQGLISTDTQYF. As DNA, the CDR3 is TGTGCCAGCAGCTTAGGAGCTCAGGGCCTAATAAGCACAGATACGCAGTATTTT. The full variable domain, with the rest looked up from reference TRBV7-8 and TRBJ2-3, is GAGVSQSPRYKVAKRGQDVALRCDPISGHVSLFWYQQALGQGPEFLTYFQNEAQLDKSGLPSDRFFAERPEGSVSTLKIQRTQQEDSAVYLCASSLGAQGLISTDTQYFGPGTRLTVL.

The chain uses TRBV20-1 and TRBJ2-1; 9 bases map to TRBD2. The germline gives CDR1 DFQATT, CDR2 SNEGSKA (reference sequence). Trimming cost V 5 bases and J 7 bases; bases outside gene matches: 12. The CDR3 consists of 15 residues. CDR3 DNA: TGCAGTGCTCCCCTTCCGGGACTAGCAAGGAATGAGCAGTTCTTC. Encoded protein: CSAPLPGLARNEQFF.

The V gene is TRBV5-6, the J gene TRBJ1-2; no reliable D call. V lost 2 bases and J lost 7, with 21 bases in between. CDR1 is SGHDT and CDR2 is YYEEEE in the germline V gene. There are 16 residues in the CDR3. In DNA, the CDR3 is TGTGCCAGCAGCTTCCTCCCGGGCGGCCCTGAATCTGGCTACACCTTC. Translation: CASSFLPGGPESGYTF.

The V and J genes are TRBV24-1 and TRBJ2-1; 14 positions match TRBD2. From germline, CDR1 is KGHDR and CDR2 SFDVKD. V gave up 4 bases and J gave up 8 bases; unmatched junction bases: 6. CDR3 length equals 16 residues. The DNA for the CDR3 is TGTGCCACCAGTGACCTGGGACTAGCGGGAGACCATGAGCAGTTCTTC. Its protein product is CATSDLGLAGDHEQFF.

The genes are TRBV20-1 and TRBJ2-6; D call uncertain. V shed 0 bases and J shed 2 bases, with 5 bases lying between them. The length of the CDR3 is 14 residues. CDR1 is DFQATT and CDR2 is SNEGSKA in the germline V gene (reference sequence). CDR3 residues: CSARDVPGANVLTF. CDR3 bases: TGCAGTGCTAGAGATGTGCCTGGGGCCAACGTCCTGACTTTC.

This chain uses TRBV10-2 with TRBJ2-1, with 13 bases identical to TRBD2. Losses at the gene ends were 6 bases for V and 0 bases for J; bases not matched to a gene: 2. The CDR3 spans 16 residues. Germline values: CDR1 WSHSY, CDR2 SAAADI. CDR3 coding DNA: TGCGCCAGCAGGAGGACTAGCGGGGGCTCCTACAATGAGCAGTTCTTC. Translation gives CASRRTSGGSYNEQFF.